The 5 T cell receptor beta chains reported below all come from one sample, sequenced in a study of monozygotic twins with inflammatory bowel disease. TCRdb reanalyzed the 5' RACE reads and collapses them to one entry per CDR3 protein, without DNA. The sample table sets out more than 300,000 distinct CDR3 sequences. Sequenced material: blood. The receptors were sampled from a human donor with ulcerative colitis or Crohn's disease, or a healthy co-twin of an affected twin (not recorded which).

This rearrangement joins TRBV24-1 to TRBJ1-1. This CDR3 region has 14 residues. The germline V gene encodes CDR1 KGHDR and CDR2 SFDVKD. The CDR3 sequence is CATRGSPGNTEAFF.

The chain employs TRBV2 and TRBJ2-1. This CDR3 contains 14 residues. Germline CDR1 is SNHLY and CDR2 is FYNNEI. CDR3 protein: CASVAETTYNEQFF. The variable domain in full, with the rest retrieved from reference TRBV2 and TRBJ2-1, is EPEVTQTPSHQVTQMGQEVILRCVPISNHLYFYWYRQILGQKVEFLVSFYNNEISEKSEIFDDQFSVERPDGSNFTLKIRSTKLEDSAMYFCASVAETTYNEQFFGPGTRLTVL.

The rearrangement uses TRBV29-1 and TRBJ2-3. The CDR3 loop spans 13 amino acids. Germline V CDR1 and CDR2: SQVTM, ANQGSEA. The CDR3 here is CSVDLGGTDTQYF.

The chain recombines TRBV30 with TRBJ2-4; there is no DNA to check the TCRdb D call of TRBD2. CDR1 is GTSNPN and CDR2 is SVGIG in the germline V gene (reference sequence). This CDR3 is built from 15 residues. This CDR3 reads CAWRTPGTSRDIQYF.

The chain links TRBV13 to TRBJ2-5. Germline CDR1 is PRHDT and CDR2 is FYEKMQ (reference sequence). CDR3 length: 13 amino acids. The CDR3 is CASSLGGSETQYF.